Listed below are T cell receptor beta chains from one sample, sequenced in a study of blood T cell repertoires in COVID-19. The table came from immunoSEQ multiplex PCR; TCRdb's copy has only in-frame clones and leaves some out. This sample has about 140,000 clones; roughly 85% occur once, and the top ten carry around 3%. Sample: peripheral blood. The source is a man aged 50 to 59 with acute or convalescent COVID-19. The CDR3 runs from the conserved cysteine through the conserved F or W. D genes are given only for firm matches. Rows may omit the clone size; those that give it use once, few, many or a size class.

>TRBJ1-1|TRBV14|-|-
CASSQVGREYAEAFF
TGTGCCAGCAGCCAAGTCGGCAGGGAATATGCTGAAGCTTTCTTT
>TRBJ2-7|TRBV9|-|-
CASSEGTYTYEQYF
TGTGCCAGCAGCGAAGGGACTTATACCTACGAGCAGTACTTC
>TRBJ2-2|TRBV3-1/TRBV3-2|-|TRBD2
CASRRGEGAGELFF
TGTGCCAGCAGACGGGGGGAGGGTGCCGGGGAGCTGTTTTTT
>TRBJ1-3|TRBV6-6|-|TRBD1
CASSYPVTGARNTIYF
TGTGCCAGCAGTTACCCCGTGACAGGGGCAAGAAACACCATATATTTT
>TRBJ2-1|TRBV11-2|-|-
CASSLGLGEVSEQFF
TGTGCCAGCAGCTTAGGTCTTGGAGAAGTTTCGGAGCAGTTCTTC
>TRBJ2-1|TRBV10-1|-|TRBD2
CASSDSGRLNEQFF
TGCGCCAGCAGTGATAGCGGGAGGTTGAATGAGCAGTTCTTC
>TRBJ2-7|TRBV29-1|-|-
CSAGLGSYEQYF
TGCAGCGCGGGACTCGGCTCCTACGAGCAGTACTTC
>TRBJ2-2|TRBV7-6|-|TRBD2
CASSFRAAAGDATITGELFF
TGTGCCAGCAGCTTCCGGGCGGCAGCGGGGGACGCAACTATCACCGGGGAGCTGTTTTTT
>TRBJ1-5|TRBV27|once|TRBD1
CASRQGRQPQHF
TGTGCCAGCCGACAGGGGAGGCAGCCCCAGCATTTT
>TRBJ1-1|TRBV10-3|-|-
CAMKGEIVTEAFF
TGTGCCATGAAGGGGGAGATTGTGACTGAAGCTTTCTTT
>TRBJ1-2|TRBV5-1|-|TRBD1
CASGTGSLPFYGYTF
TGCGCCAGCGGGACAGGGTCGTTACCCTTCTATGGCTACACCTTC
>TRBJ1-1|TRBV5-1|few|TRBD1
CASSLGIDRGTEAFF
TGCGCCAGCAGCTTGGGGATCGACAGGGGCACTGAAGCTTTCTTT
>TRBJ2-6|TRBV3-1/TRBV3-2|once|TRBD1
CASSQVGNRGLGGANVLTF
TGTGCCAGCAGCCAAGTTGGGAACAGGGGGCTAGGTGGGGCCAACGTCCTGACTTTC
>TRBJ1-3|TRBV5-6|-|-
CASSLGPPGGVKRNTIYF
TGTGCCAGCAGCTTGGGTCCCCCAGGAGGGGTGAAGAGAAACACCATATATTTT
>TRBJ2-7|TRBV19|-|-
CASSIILESEQYF
TGTGCCAGTAGTATAATTTTGGAGTCCGAGCAGTACTTC
>TRBJ1-4|TRBV2|-|TRBD1
CAGSWGQENEKLFF
TGTGCCGGATCTTGGGGACAGGAGAATGAAAAACTGTTTTTT
>TRBJ2-5|TRBV5-8|-|-
CASSFEFRESQYF
TGTGCCAGCAGCTTTGAGTTCCGGGAGTCCCAGTACTTC
>TRBJ2-2|TRBV9|-|-
CASSVYDRPNTGELFF
TGTGCCAGCAGCGTATATGACAGGCCAAACACCGGGGAGCTGTTTTTT